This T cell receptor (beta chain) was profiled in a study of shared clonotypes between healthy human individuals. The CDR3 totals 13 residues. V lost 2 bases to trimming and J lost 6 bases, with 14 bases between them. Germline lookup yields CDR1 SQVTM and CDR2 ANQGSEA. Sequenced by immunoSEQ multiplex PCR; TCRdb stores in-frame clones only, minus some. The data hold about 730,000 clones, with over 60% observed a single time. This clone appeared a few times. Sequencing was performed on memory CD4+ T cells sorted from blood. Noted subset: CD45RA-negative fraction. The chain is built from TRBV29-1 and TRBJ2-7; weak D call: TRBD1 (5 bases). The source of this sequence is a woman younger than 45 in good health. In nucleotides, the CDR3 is TGCAGCGTTGAATTGGTCACAGGCGGCGAGCAGTACTTC. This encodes CSVELVTGGEQYF.